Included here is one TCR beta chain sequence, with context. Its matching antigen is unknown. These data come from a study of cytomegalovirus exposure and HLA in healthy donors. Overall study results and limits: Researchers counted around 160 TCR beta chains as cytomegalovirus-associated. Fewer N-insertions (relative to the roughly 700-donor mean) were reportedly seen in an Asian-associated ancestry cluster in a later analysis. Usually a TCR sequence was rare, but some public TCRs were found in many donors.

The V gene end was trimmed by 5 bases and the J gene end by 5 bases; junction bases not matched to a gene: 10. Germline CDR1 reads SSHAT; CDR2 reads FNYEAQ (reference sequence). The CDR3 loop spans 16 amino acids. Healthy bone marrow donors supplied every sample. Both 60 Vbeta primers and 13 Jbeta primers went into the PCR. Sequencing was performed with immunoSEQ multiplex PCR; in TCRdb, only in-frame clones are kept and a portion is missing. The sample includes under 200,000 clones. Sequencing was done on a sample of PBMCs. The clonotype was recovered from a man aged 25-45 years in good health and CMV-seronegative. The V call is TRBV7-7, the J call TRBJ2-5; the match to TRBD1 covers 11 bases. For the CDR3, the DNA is TGTGCCAGCAGCCCACCGGGACAGGGGGGTGGCGAGACCCAGTACTTC. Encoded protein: CASSPPGQGGGETQYF.